What follows are 6 T cell receptor beta chains derived from one specimen sequenced in a study of cytomegalovirus exposure and HLA in healthy donors. Using immunoSEQ multiplex PCR, the repertoire was profiled, and TCRdb retains in-frame clones only, with some absent. The sample holds a few hundred thousand clones; around nine tenths are singletons and the top ten take 2.9%. Material: PBMCs. The receptors were sampled from a woman aged 18-30 years in good health and CMV-seronegative.

The chain is built from TRBV5-6 and TRBJ2-3; tentatively, D is TRBD1 (5 bases). The CDR3 is made up of 14 amino acids. V was clipped by 1 base and J by 2 bases, with 8 bases between them. Germline CDR1 SGHDT, CDR2 YYEEEE. The CDR3 coding sequence is TGTGCCAGCAGCTTGCAGGGTTCCACAGATACGCAGTATTTT. Encoded protein: CASSLQGSTDTQYF.

In its sample, this clone was seen once. This sequence joins TRBV29-1 and TRBJ2-1; tentatively, D is TRBD1 (5 bases). The CDR3 consists of 17 residues. Germline-derived CDR1 and CDR2 are SQVTM and ANQGSEA. V gave up 6 bases and J gave up 0 bases, with 21 bases separating them. The CDR3 loop reads CSVPFTERTSSYNEQFF. In DNA form, the CDR3 reads TGCAGCGTACCCTTTACAGAAAGGACAAGCTCCTACAATGAGCAGTTCTTC.

The chain recombines TRBV5-6 with TRBJ1-5; no clear D gene. CDR1 and CDR2 from the germline V gene are SGHDT and YYEEEE. The CDR3 is made up of 14 amino acids. V lost 4 bases to trimming and J lost 0 bases, with 8 bases between them. This CDR3 reads CASSHSNSNQPQHF. CDR3 sequence (DNA): TGTGCCAGCAGCCACAGTAATAGCAATCAGCCCCAGCATTTT.

The J gene is TRBJ1-5, the V gene TRBV28; maybe TRBD1 (5 bases). CDR1 is MDHEN and CDR2 is SYDVKM in the germline V gene. The CDR3 consists of 15 residues. V was shortened by 3 bases and J by 2 bases, with 11 bases between the two germline ends. The CDR3 nucleotides are TGTGCCAGCAGTTTTTCAGGGAGGGGCAATCAGCCCCAGCATTTT. It yields the protein CASSFSGRGNQPQHF.

The chain employs TRBV5-1 and TRBJ2-5; D may be TRBD1 (7 bases). The CDR3 spans 15 residues. Per the germline V gene, CDR1 is SGHRS and CDR2 is YFSETQ. V gave up 3 bases and J gave up 4 bases, with 16 bases separating them. This chain's CDR3 is CASSSPAGGGETQYF. The CDR3 coding sequence is TGCGCCAGCAGCTCCCCTGCAGGGGGAGGAGAGACCCAGTACTTC.

V gene TRBV19 combines with J gene TRBJ2-2; D may be TRBD1 (5 bases). Germline V lookup: CDR1 LNHDA, CDR2 SQIVND (reference sequence). CDR3 length: 13 amino acids. Trimming stripped 7 bases from V and 5 bases from J, with 11 bases between. The CDR3 region is CASNDRGTGELFF. CDR3 coding DNA: TGTGCCAGTAATGATAGGGGTACCGGGGAGCTGTTTTTT.